The source of this T cell receptor (beta chain) is a study of blood T cell repertoires in COVID-19. Overall study: COVID-19 samples, acute and convalescent, were from the United States, Italy and Spain.

This CDR3 has 16 amino acids. Germline V gene lookup returns CDR1 SEHNR and CDR2 FQNEAQ (reference sequence). Trimming removed 2 bases from V and 4 bases from J, with 16 bases in between. In the original processing: Counts of nucleated cells, estimated from reference gene primer amplification, were obtained. Some clones are missing from TCRdb's copy, which holds only in-frame ones; the method was immunoSEQ multiplex PCR. For V, J and clone size, that table is used; D and trimming come from the DNA. The table has tens of thousands of clones, roughly four fifths seen once. The sequence derives from a man aged 25 to 40 with COVID-19, enrolled during active disease. Sequencing was performed on peripheral blood. The gene calls are TRBV7-9 and TRBJ2-3; the D gene is possibly TRBD1 (5 bases). CDR3 sequence (DNA): TGTGCCAGCAGCTTATCACGCAGGGTTTGGGCAGATACGCAGTATTTT. Protein: CASSLSRRVWADTQYF.